This T cell receptor (beta chain) was documented in a study of neurological immune-mediated disorders. General study points: Levels of TCR clonal expansion peaked in HTLV-1-associated myelopathy and reached their lowest in multiple sclerosis, under those of healthy controls. The expanded clones of different subjects shared no CDR3 amino acid sequences (suggesting private repertoires in all groups).

This clonotype was seen ten or more times. The target antigen is unknown. Deletions cut 6 bases from V and 5 bases from J, with 11 bases between. The V gene's germline CDR1 is SQVTM and CDR2 ANQGSEA. The CDR3 is 12 residues long. Time point of the sample: technical triplicate 1. Unsorted libraries were derived from 2 million PBMCs stored at -80 C. The cDNA was synthesized by means of template-switch 5'RACE, which was carried out with 10-nucleotide random UMIs. TCRdb used MiXCR to reprocess the 5' RACE reads, holding one entry per CDR3 protein. This sample has 40,000 or so distinct CDR3 sequences, with 11% found just once.

The TCR comes from a man aged 55 to 70 with HTLV-1-associated myelopathy (HAM/TSP). V is TRBV29-1 and J is TRBJ1-5; D unclear. Sequencing input: PBMCs. CDR3 nucleotide sequence: TGCAGCGTAAAAAACCAAGATCAGCCCCAGCATTTT. Translating it yields CSVKNQDQPQHF.